The T cell receptor beta chain under discussion was sequenced for a study of Tregs in tolerant kidney transplant recipients. Broader study findings: The small number of patients limits these findings pending further validation.

Mixed chimerism was transient after nonmyeloablative marrow transplants from related graft donors. This clone counts as medium-sized (0.01 to 0.1%). Its antigen is still unknown. Profiled with immunoSEQ multiplex PCR; TCRdb holds only in-frame clones, not every one. The profile shows about 64,000 clones, 80% to 90% of them singletons. The sequence derives from a human patient who received a combined kidney and bone marrow transplant. Certain T cells may be donor cells from the graft. The sequences come from CD4+ T cells from blood (PBMCs), collected 6 months after the transplant.

Written as DNA, the CDR3 is TGTGCCAGCAGCCCACCGGGGAGGGTTGGATCACCCCTCCACTTT. It specifies CASSPPGRVGSPLHF. This rearrangement joins TRBV7-2 to TRBJ1-6; D call uncertain. Per germline, CDR1 SGHTA and CDR2 FQGNSA. Trimming cost V 5 bases and J 10 bases, with 18 bases left between them. The CDR3 has 15 amino acids.